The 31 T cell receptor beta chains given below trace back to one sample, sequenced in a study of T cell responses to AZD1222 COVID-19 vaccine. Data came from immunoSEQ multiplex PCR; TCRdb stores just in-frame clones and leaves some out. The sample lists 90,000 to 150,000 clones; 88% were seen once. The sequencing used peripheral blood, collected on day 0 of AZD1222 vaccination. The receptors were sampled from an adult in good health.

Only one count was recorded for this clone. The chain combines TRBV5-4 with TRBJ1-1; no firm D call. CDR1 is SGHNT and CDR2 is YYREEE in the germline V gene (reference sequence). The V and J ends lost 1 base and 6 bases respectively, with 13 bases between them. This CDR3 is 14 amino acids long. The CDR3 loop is CASSLSTETSEAFF. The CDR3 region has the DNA TGTGCCAGCAGCTTGAGCACAGAAACTTCTGAAGCTTTCTTT.

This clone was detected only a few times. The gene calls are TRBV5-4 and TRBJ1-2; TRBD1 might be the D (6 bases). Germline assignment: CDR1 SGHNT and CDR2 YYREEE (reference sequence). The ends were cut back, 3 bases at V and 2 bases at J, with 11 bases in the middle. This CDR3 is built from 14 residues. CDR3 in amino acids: CASSSGRGNYGYTF. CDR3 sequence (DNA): TGTGCCAGCAGCTCGGGCAGGGGCAACTATGGCTACACCTTC.

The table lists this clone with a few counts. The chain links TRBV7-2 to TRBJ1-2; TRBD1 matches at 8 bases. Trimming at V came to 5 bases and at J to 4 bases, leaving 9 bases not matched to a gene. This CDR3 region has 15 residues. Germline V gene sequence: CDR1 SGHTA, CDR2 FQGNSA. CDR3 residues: CASSPPDRVGYGYTF. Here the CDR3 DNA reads TGTGCCAGCAGCCCCCCGGACAGGGTTGGCTATGGCTACACCTTC.

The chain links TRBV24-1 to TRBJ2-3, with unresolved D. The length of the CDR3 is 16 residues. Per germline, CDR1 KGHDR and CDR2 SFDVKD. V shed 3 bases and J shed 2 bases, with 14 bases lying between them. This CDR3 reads CATSDPRMENTDTQYF. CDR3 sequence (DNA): TGTGCCACCAGTGATCCCCGAATGGAGAACACAGATACGCAGTATTTT.

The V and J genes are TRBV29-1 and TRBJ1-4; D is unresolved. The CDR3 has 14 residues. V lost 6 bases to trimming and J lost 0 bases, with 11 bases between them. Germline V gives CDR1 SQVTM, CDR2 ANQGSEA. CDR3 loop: CSVKRLATNEKLFF. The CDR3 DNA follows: TGCAGCGTGAAAAGATTAGCAACTAATGAAAAACTGTTTTTT.

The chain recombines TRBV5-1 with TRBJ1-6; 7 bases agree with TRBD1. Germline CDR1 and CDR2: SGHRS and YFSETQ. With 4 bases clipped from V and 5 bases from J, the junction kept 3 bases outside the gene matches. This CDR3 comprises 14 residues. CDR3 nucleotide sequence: TGCGCCAGCAGCCGGGGGACAGATAATTCACCCCTCCACTTT. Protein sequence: CASSRGTDNSPLHF.

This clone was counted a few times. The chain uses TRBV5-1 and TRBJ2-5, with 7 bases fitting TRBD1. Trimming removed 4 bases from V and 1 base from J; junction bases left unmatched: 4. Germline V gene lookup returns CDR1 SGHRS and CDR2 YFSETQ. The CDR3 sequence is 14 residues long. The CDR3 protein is CASSQTGVQETQYF. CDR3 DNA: TGCGCCAGCAGCCAAACAGGGGTCCAAGAGACCCAGTACTTC.

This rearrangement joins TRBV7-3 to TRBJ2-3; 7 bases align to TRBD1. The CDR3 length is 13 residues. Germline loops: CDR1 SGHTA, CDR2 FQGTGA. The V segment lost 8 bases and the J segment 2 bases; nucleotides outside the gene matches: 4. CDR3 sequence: CASAQGITDTQYF. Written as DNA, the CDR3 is TGTGCCAGCGCACAGGGGATCACAGATACGCAGTATTTT.

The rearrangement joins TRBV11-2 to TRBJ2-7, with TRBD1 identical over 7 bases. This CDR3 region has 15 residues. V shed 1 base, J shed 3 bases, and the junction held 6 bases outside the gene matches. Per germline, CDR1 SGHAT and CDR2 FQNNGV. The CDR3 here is CASSLAPTGFYEQYF. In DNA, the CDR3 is TGTGCCAGCAGCTTAGCACCGACAGGGTTCTACGAGCAGTACTTC. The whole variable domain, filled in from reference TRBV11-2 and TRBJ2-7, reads EAGVAQSPRYKIIEKRQSVAFWCNPISGHATLYWYQQILGQGPKLLIQFQNNGVVDDSQLPKDRFSAERLKGVDSTLKIQPAKLEDSAVYLCASSLAPTGFYEQYFGPGTRLTVT.

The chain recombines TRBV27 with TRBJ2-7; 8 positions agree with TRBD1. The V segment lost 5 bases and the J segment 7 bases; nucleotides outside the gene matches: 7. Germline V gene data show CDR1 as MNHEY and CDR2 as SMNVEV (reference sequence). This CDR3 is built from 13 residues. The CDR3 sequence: CASSPTGVWEQYF. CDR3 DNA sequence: TGTGCCAGCAGTCCGACAGGGGTTTGGGAGCAGTACTTC.

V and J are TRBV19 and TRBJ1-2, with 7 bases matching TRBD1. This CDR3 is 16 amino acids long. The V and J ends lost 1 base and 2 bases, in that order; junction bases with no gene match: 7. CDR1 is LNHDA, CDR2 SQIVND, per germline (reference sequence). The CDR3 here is CASSIGPGQFNYGYTF. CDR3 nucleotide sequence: TGTGCCAGTAGTATAGGCCCGGGACAGTTCAACTATGGCTACACCTTC.

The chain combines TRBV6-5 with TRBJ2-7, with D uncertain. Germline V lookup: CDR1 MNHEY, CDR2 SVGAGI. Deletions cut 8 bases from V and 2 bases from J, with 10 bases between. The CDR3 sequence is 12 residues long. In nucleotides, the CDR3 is TGTGCCAGCGCCTATAGAACCTACGAGCAGTACTTC. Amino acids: CASAYRTYEQYF.

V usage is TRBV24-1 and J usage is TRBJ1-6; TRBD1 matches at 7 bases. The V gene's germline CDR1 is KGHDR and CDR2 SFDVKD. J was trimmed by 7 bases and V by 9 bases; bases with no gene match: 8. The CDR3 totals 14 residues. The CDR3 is CATFTPGQNSPLHF. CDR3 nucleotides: TGTGCCACCTTTACTCCGGGACAGAATTCACCCCTCCACTTT.

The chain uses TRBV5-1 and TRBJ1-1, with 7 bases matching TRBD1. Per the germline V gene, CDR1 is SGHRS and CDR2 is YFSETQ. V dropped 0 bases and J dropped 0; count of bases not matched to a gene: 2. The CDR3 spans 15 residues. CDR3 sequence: CASSLGGGMNTEAFF. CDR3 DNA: TGCGCCAGCAGCTTGGGAGGGGGCATGAACACTGAAGCTTTCTTT. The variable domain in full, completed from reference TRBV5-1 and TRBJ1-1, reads KAGVTQTPRYLIKTRGQQVTLSCSPISGHRSVSWYQQTPGQGLQFLFEYFSETQRNKGNFPGRFSGRQFSNSRSEMNVSTLELGDSALYLCASSLGGGMNTEAFFGQGTRLTVV.

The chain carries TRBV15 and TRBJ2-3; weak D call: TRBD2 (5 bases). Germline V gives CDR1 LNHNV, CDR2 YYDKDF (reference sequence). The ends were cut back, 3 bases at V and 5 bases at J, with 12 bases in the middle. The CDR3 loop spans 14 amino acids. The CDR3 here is CATSSPSEGDTQYF. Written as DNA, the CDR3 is TGTGCCACCAGCAGCCCGTCCGAGGGAGATACGCAGTATTTT.

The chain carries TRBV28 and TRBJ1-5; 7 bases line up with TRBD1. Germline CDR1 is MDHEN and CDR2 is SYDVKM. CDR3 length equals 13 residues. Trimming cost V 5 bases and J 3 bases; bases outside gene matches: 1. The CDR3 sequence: CASSDRVNQPQHF. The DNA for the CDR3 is TGTGCCAGCAGTGACAGGGTCAATCAGCCCCAGCATTTT.

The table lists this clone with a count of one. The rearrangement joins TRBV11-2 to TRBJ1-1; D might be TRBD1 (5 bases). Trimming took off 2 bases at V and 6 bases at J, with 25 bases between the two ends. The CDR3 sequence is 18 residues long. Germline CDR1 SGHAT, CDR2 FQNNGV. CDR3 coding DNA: TGTGCCAGCAGCTTAATTAGGGGAGTGGGTGTCCGACTTTCTGAAGCTTTCTTT. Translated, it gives CASSLIRGVGVRLSEAFF.

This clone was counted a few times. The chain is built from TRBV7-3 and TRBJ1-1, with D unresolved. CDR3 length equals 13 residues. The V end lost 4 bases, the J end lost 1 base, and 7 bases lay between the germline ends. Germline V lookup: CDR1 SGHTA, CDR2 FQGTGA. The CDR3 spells CASSSTPNTEAFF. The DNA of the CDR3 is TGTGCCAGCAGCTCTACCCCGAACACTGAAGCTTTCTTT.

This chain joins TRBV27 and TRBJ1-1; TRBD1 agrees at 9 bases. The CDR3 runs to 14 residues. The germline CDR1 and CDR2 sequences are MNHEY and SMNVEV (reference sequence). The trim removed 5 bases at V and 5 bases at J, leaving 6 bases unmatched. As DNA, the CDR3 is TGTGCCAGCAGTCCGGGACAGGGTTGGACTGAAGCTTTCTTT. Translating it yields CASSPGQGWTEAFF.

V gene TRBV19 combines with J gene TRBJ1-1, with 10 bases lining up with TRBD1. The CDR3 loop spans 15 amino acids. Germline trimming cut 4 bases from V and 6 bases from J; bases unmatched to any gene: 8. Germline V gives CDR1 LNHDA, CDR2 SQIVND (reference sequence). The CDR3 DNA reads TGTGCCAGTAGTAGTGGGACAGGGGTTGCCGCTGAAGCTTTCTTT. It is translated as CASSSGTGVAAEAFF.

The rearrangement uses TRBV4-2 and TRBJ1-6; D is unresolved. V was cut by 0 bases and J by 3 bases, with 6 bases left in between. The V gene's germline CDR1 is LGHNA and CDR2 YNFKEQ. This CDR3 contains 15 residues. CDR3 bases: TGTGCCAGCAGCCAAGACAGATTCTATAATTCACCCCTCCACTTT. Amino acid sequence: CASSQDRFYNSPLHF.

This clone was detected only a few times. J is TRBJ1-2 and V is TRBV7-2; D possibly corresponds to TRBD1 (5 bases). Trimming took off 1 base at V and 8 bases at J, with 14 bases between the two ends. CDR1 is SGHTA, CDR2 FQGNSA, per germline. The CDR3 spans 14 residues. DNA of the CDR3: TGTGCCAGCAGCTTAGACTCGGGGGAAAGGGGCTACACCTTC. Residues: CASSLDSGERGYTF. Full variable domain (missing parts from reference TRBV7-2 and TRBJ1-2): GAGVSQSPSNKVTEKGKDVELRCDPISGHTALYWYRQSLGQGLEFLIYFQGNSAPDKSGLPSDRFSAERTGGSVSTLTIQRTQQEDSAVYLCASSLDSGERGYTFGSGTRLTVV.

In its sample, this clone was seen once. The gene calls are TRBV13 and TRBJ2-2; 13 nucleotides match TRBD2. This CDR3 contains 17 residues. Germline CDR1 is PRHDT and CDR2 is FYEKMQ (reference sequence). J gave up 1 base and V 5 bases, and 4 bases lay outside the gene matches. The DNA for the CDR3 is TGTGCCAGCAGCCAGCGACTAGCGGGGGGGAACACCGGGGAGCTGTTTTTT. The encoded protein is CASSQRLAGGNTGELFF.

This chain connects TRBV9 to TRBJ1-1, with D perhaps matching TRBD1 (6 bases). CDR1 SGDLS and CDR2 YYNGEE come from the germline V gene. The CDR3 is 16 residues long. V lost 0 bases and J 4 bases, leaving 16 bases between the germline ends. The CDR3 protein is CASSVDQGRASTEAFF. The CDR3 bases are TGTGCCAGCAGCGTAGATCAGGGGAGAGCCAGCACTGAAGCTTTCTTT. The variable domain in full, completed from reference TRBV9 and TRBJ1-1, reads DSGVTQTPKHLITATGQRVTLRCSPRSGDLSVYWYQQSLDQGLQFLIQYYNGEERAKGNILERFSAQQFPDLHSELNLSSLELGDSALYFCASSVDQGRASTEAFFGQGTRLTVV.

CDR3 sequence: CSVGSSGNTIYF. The CDR3, as DNA: TGCAGCGTTGGGTCCTCTGGAAACACCATATATTTT. The rearrangement joins TRBV29-1 to TRBJ1-3; no firm D call. This CDR3 is built from 12 residues. V lost 4 bases to trimming and J lost 0 bases, with 4 bases between them. Germline V lookup: CDR1 SQVTM, CDR2 ANQGSEA.

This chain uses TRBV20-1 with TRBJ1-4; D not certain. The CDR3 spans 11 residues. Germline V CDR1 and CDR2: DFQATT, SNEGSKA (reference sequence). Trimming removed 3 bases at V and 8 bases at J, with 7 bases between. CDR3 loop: CSAREVEKLFF. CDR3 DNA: TGCAGTGCTAGGGAGGTCGAAAAACTGTTTTTT.

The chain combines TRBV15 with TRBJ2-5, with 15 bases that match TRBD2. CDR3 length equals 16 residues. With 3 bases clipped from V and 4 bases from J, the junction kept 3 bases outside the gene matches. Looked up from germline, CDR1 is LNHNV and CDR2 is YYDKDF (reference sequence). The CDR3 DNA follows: TGTGCCACCAGCAGCTGGACTAGCGGGGGGGGAGAGACCCAGTACTTC. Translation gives CATSSWTSGGGETQYF.

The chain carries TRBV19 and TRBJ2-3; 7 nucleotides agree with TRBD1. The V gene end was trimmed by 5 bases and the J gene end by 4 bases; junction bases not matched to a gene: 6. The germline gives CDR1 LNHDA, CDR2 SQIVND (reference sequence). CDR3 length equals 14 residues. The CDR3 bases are TGTGCCAGTAGTTCGGGGACAGCGCCAGATACGCAGTATTTT. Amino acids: CASSSGTAPDTQYF.

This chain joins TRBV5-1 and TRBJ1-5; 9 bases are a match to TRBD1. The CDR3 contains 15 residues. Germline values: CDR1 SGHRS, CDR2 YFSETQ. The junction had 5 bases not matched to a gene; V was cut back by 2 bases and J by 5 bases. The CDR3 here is CASSFTGGEYQPQHF. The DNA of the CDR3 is TGCGCCAGCAGCTTTACAGGGGGCGAATATCAGCCCCAGCATTTT.

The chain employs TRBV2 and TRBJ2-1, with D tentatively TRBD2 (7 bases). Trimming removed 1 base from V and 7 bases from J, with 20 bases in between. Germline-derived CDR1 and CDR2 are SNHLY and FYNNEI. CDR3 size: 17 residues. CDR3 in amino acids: CASSEGVSGGDLNEQFF. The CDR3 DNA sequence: TGTGCCAGCAGTGAAGGTGTTTCGGGGGGCGATTTGAATGAGCAGTTCTTC.

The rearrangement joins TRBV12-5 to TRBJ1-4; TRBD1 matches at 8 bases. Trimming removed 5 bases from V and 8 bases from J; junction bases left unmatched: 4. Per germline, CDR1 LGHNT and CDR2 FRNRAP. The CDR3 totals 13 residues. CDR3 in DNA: TGTGCTAGTGGTACTGGACAGGGCGAAAAACTGTTTTTT. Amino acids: CASGTGQGEKLFF.